This TCR beta chain emerged from a study of Graves' ophthalmopathy and Graves' hyperthyroidism. CDR3 size: 15 residues. Germline CDR1 SQVTM, CDR2 ANQGSEA. On this clonotype: Antigen unknown. A much larger clone lies a single base off, so this may be a read error.

Study findings and constraints: Appearing in blood as well were most expanded thyroid clonotypes above 0.001 frequency.

Amplification targeted the TCR beta CDR3 regions, with RNA transcripts as the source material. HTBI primers were used in a first-round RT-PCR, which preceded a second-round multiplex PCR. MiXCR, applied by TCRdb to the multiplex PCR reads, yields one record per CDR3 protein. The sample records around 1,200,000 distinct CDR3 sequences, 36% being singletons. The sequence derives from an adult man with Graves' hyperthyroidism. The chain uses TRBV29-1 and TRBJ1-4, with TRBD1 as a possible D gene (5 bases). The sequencing input was peripheral blood or thyroid tissue (not recorded which). CDR3 DNA sequence: TGCGGCGTTGGGGACGGACGGAAACACAATGAAAAACTGTTTTTT. It encodes CGVGDGRKHNEKLFF.